A single sample gave rise to the 14 T cell receptor beta chains below, sequenced in a study of T cell changes during pregnancy in multiple sclerosis. The method was immunoSEQ multiplex PCR; TCRdb's version includes in-frame clones alone and lacks a portion of them. The table lists roughly 60,000 clones, 90% of them singletons. This material consisted of peripheral blood, taken in the second trimester of pregnancy. All receptors derive from a female donor in good health, enrolled as a control in a pregnancy study.

This clone was counted a few times. V gene TRBV27 combines with J gene TRBJ1-5; 8 bases map to TRBD1. This CDR3 is built from 15 residues. Germline V gene lookup returns CDR1 MNHEY and CDR2 SMNVEV (reference sequence). After removal of 6 bases from V and 9 bases from J, the junction contained 13 bases not matched to a gene. In nucleotides, the CDR3 is TGTGCCAGCAGGCAGGGGGCCAGGGGGTATTTGCCCCAGCATTTT. As protein: CASRQGARGYLPQHF.

The CDR3 coding sequence is TGTGCCTGGAGTGTACGGGGTCGAGGGTCCGAGCAGTACTTC. Its protein is CAWSVRGRGSEQYF. The V call is TRBV30, the J call TRBJ2-7, with a tentative D call TRBD2 (5 bases). With 0 bases removed from V and 6 bases from J, the gap between germline ends came to 15 bases. This CDR3 is 14 amino acids long. The germline gives CDR1 GTSNPN, CDR2 SVGIG (reference sequence).

In this sample, this clone turned up once. V usage is TRBV7-9 and J usage is TRBJ2-2; the match to TRBD1 covers 8 bases. The CDR3 consists of 15 residues. Germline V gene data show CDR1 as SEHNR and CDR2 as FQNEAQ (reference sequence). The junction had 6 bases not matched to a gene; V was cut back by 5 bases and J by 4 bases. The CDR3 bases are TGTGCCAGCAGCCGGACAGGGTTCAGCACCGGGGAGCTGTTTTTT. Encoded protein: CASSRTGFSTGELFF.

This chain joins TRBV5-1 and TRBJ2-7; the match to TRBD2 covers 11 bases. Unmatched junction bases numbered 6, after V lost 0 bases and J lost 4 bases. CDR3 size: 16 residues. Germline CDR1 SGHRS, CDR2 YFSETQ. In DNA, the CDR3 is TGCGCCAGCAGCTTGGGGCTAGCGGGAGGCGCATACGAGCAGTACTTC. Its translation is CASSLGLAGGAYEQYF.

The genes are TRBV15 and TRBJ2-6; tentative D call: TRBD1 (6 bases). CDR1 and CDR2 from the germline V gene are LNHNV and YYDKDF (reference sequence). V lost 1 base to trimming and J lost 1 base, with 17 bases between them. The CDR3 extends over 19 amino acids. DNA of the CDR3: TGTGCCACCAGCAGAGGGGAAGGGGGACGCTGGTCTGGGGCCAACGTCCTGACTTTC. Its protein product is CATSRGEGGRWSGANVLTF.

This clone was counted between two and nine times. This chain uses TRBV27 with TRBJ1-2; 10 bases line up with TRBD1. The germline gives CDR1 MNHEY, CDR2 SMNVEV (reference sequence). The CDR3 length is 13 residues. V lost 6 bases, J lost 12 bases, and 10 bases stayed unmatched. For the CDR3, the DNA is TGTGCCAGCAGCCCAGGGACAGGGGCAGGCCACACCTTC. Translation: CASSPGTGAGHTF.

The chain joins TRBV27 to TRBJ1-2; the D is unclear. The V end was cut by 2 bases, the J end by 8 bases, with 15 bases between. The V gene's germline CDR1 is MNHEY and CDR2 SMNVEV (reference sequence). CDR3 size: 14 residues. CDR3 DNA: TGTGCCAGCAGTTTAGATCGAGGGCAACTCGGCTACACCTTC. Encoded protein: CASSLDRGQLGYTF.

This clone was recorded once. The chain uses TRBV28 and TRBJ2-1; 11 bases match TRBD2. J gave up 8 bases and V 2 bases, and 8 bases lay outside the gene matches. Germline V gives CDR1 MDHEN, CDR2 SYDVKM. This CDR3 has 16 amino acids. Here the CDR3 DNA reads TGTGCCAGCAGTTTACGACTAGCGGGACGCCTAGATGAGCAGTTCTTC. It is translated as CASSLRLAGRLDEQFF.

The chain has TRBV5-1 and TRBJ2-3, with D possibly matching TRBD2 (6 bases). V lost 4 bases, J lost 3 bases, and 15 bases lay in between. Per germline, CDR1 SGHRS and CDR2 YFSETQ. The CDR3 sequence is 15 residues long. CDR3 residues: CASSTWDLLTDTQYF. In DNA, the CDR3 is TGCGCCAGCAGCACCTGGGACTTACTTACAGATACGCAGTATTTT.

V usage is TRBV6-1 and J usage is TRBJ1-2, with 8 bases fitting TRBD1. The trim removed 5 bases at V and 1 base at J, leaving 6 bases unmatched. CDR1 and CDR2 (germline): MNHNS, SASEGT. The length of the CDR3 is 15 residues. The CDR3 coding sequence is TGTGCCAGCAGTCCCCAGGGGGCGATTAACTATGGCTACACCTTC. Translation: CASSPQGAINYGYTF.

The chain is built from TRBV7-8 and TRBJ1-2; D is ambiguous. The V end was cut by 5 bases, the J end by 6 bases, with 16 bases between. The CDR3 length is 14 residues. CDR1 and CDR2 (germline): SGHVS, FQNEAQ. CDR3 sequence (DNA): TGTGCCAGCAGCATCACGGATGGGAGGAATGGCTACACCTTC. This translates into CASSITDGRNGYTF.

V gene TRBV7-3 combines with J gene TRBJ1-1, with unresolved D. This CDR3 has 15 amino acids. The germline V gene has CDR1 SGHTA and CDR2 FQGTGA. Deletions cut 2 bases from V and 4 bases from J, with 14 bases between. The CDR3 protein is CASSLGLIGGTEAFF. In nucleotides, the CDR3 is TGTGCCAGCAGCTTAGGTCTCATTGGAGGCACTGAAGCTTTCTTT.

The J gene is TRBJ1-1, the V gene TRBV19; TRBD1 might be the D (6 bases). Germline V gives CDR1 LNHDA, CDR2 SQIVND (reference sequence). The CDR3 length is 12 residues. Trimming pared 9 bases from V and 9 bases from J, leaving 17 bases between. The CDR3 DNA is TGTGCCAGCCTATCGCCCGACAGGAAAGCTTTCTTT. Its translation is CASLSPDRKAFF.

V gene TRBV15 combines with J gene TRBJ1-3; D perhaps matches TRBD1 (5 bases). The CDR3 runs to 16 residues. The germline CDR1 and CDR2 sequences are LNHNV and YYDKDF (reference sequence). The V gene lost 3 bases and the J gene lost 2 bases, with 14 bases spanning the gap. CDR3 amino acids: CATSRKPGVPGNTIYF. In DNA form, the CDR3 reads TGTGCCACCAGCAGGAAACCGGGGGTGCCTGGAAACACCATATATTTT. The full variable domain, rest sourced from reference TRBV15 and TRBJ1-3, is DAMVIQNPRYQVTQFGKPVTLSCSQTLNHNVMYWYQQKSSQAPKLLFHYYDKDFNNEADTPDNFQSRRPNTSFCFLDIRSPGLGDTAMYLCATSRKPGVPGNTIYFGEGSWLTVV.